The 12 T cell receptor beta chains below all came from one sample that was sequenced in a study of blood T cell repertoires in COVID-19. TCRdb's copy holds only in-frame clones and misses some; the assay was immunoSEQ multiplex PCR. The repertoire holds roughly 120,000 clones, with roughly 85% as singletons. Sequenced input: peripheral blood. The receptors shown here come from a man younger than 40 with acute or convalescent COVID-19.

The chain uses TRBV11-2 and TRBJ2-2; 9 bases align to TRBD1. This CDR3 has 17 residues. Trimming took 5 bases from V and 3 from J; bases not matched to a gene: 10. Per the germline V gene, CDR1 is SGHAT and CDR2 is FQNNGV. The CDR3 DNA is TGTGCCAGCAGCCTCGGGACAGGGTTCACCCACACCGGGGAGCTGTTTTTT. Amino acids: CASSLGTGFTHTGELFF.

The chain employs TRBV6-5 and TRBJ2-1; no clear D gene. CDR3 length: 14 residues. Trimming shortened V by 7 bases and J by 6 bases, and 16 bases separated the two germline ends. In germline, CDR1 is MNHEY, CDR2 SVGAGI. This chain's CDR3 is CASITSSSPNEQFF. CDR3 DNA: TGTGCCAGCATTACGAGTTCATCCCCCAATGAGCAGTTCTTC.

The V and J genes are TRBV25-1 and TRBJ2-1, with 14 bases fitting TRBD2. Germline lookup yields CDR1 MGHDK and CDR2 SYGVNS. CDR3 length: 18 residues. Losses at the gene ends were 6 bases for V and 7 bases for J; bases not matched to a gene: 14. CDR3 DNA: TGTGCCAGCAGCTCGACTAGCGGGGGGGCCAAGAAGGGAAATGAGCAGTTCTTC. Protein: CASSSTSGGAKKGNEQFF.

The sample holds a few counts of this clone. CDR3 amino acids: CASSQEGGLHSYNEQFF. The CDR3, as DNA: TGCGCCAGCAGCCAAGAGGGGGGACTACACTCCTACAATGAGCAGTTCTTC. V and J are TRBV4-1 and TRBJ2-1; TRBD2 matches 7 bases. With 0 bases clipped from V and 0 bases from J, the junction kept 5 bases outside the gene matches. This CDR3 has 17 residues. Germline-derived CDR1 and CDR2 are MGHRA and YSYEKL.

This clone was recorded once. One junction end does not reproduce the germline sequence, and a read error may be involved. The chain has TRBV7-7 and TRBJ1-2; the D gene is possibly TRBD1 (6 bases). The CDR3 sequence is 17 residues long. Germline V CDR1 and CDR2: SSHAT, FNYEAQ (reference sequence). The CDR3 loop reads CASNFGPGGEEGAGYTF. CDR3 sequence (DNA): TGTGCTAGCAACTTCGGCCCGGGGGGCGAGGAGGGCGCTGGCTACACCTTC.

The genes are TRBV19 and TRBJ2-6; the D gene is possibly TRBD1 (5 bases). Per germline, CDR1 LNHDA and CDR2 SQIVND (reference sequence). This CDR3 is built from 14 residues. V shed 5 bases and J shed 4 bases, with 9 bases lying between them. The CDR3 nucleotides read TGTGCCAGTAGTTTGGGGCTCGGGGCCAACGTCCTGACTTTC. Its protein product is CASSLGLGANVLTF.

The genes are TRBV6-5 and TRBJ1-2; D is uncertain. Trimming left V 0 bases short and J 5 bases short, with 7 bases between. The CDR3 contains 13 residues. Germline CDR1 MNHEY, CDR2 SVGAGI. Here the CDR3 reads CASSYSRNYGYTF. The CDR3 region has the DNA TGTGCCAGCAGTTACTCGCGAAATTATGGCTACACCTTC.

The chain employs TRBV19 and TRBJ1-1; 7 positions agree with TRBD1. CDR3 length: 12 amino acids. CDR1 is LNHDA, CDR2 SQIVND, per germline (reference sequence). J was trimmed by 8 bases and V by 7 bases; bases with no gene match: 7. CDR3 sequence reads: CASNGDREEAFF. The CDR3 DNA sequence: TGTGCCAGTAATGGTGACAGGGAGGAAGCTTTCTTT.

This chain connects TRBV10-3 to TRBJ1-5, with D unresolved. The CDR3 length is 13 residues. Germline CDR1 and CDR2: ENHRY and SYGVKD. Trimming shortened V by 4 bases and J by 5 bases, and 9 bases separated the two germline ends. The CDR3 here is CAISAGKDQPQHF. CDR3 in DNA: TGTGCCATCAGTGCCGGGAAAGATCAGCCCCAGCATTTT.

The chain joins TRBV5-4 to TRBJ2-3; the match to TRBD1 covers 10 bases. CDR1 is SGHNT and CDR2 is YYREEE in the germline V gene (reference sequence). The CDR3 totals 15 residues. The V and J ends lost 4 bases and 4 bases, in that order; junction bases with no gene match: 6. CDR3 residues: CASSRDRGQSDTQYF. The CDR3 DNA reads TGTGCCAGCAGCCGAGACAGGGGGCAGTCAGATACGCAGTATTTT.

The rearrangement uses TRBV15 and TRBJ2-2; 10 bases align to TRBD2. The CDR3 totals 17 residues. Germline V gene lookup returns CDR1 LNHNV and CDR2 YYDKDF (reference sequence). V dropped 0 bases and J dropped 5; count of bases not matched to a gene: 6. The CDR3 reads CATSRDSGGYRTGELFF. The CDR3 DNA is TGTGCCACCAGCAGAGATAGCGGGGGGTATCGGACCGGGGAGCTGTTTTTT.

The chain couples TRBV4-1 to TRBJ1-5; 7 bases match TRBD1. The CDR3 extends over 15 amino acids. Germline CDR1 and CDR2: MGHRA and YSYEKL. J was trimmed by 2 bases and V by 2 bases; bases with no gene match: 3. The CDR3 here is CASSQNRGGNQPQHF. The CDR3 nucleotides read TGCGCCAGCAGCCAAAACAGGGGCGGCAATCAGCCCCAGCATTTT.